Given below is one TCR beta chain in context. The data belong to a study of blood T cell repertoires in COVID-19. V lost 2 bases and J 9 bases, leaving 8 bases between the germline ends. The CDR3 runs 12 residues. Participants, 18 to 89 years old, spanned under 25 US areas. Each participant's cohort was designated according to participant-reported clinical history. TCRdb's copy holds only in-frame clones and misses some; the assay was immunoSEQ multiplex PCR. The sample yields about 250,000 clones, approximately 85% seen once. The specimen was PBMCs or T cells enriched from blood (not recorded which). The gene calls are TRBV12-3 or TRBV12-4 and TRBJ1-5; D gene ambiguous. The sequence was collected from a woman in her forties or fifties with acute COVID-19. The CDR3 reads CASSLTGWPQHF. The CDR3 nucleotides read TGTGCCAGCAGTTTAACGGGGTGGCCCCAGCATTTT.